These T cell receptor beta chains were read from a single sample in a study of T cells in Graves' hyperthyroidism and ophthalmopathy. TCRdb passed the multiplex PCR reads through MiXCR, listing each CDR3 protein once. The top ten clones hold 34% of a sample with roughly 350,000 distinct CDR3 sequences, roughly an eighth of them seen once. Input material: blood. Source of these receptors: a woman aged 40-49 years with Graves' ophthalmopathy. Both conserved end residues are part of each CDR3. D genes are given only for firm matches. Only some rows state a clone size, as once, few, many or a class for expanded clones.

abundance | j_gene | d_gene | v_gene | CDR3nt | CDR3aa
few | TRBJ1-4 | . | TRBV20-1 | TGCAGTGCTCAGGGAGATCGGGCAACTAATGAAAAACTGTTTTTT | CSAQGDRATNEKLFF
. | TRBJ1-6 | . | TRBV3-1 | TGTGCCAGCAGCCAAAGGTACAGGCGCGGCTCCTATAATTCACCCCTCCACTTT | CASSQRYRRGSYNSPLHF
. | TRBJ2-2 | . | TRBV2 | TGTGCCAGCAGTGATCAGGGTCAGGGGCCCGGGGAGCTGTTTTTT | CASSDQGQGPGELFF
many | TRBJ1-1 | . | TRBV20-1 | TGCAGTGCTAGAGATCCCGTCAACACTGAAGCTTTCTTT | CSARDPVNTEAFF
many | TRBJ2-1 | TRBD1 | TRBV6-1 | TGTGCCAGCAGTACGAGGACAGGGGCCCACTACAATGAGCAGTTCTTC | CASSTRTGAHYNEQFF
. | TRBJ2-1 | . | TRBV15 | TGTGCCACCAGCAGAGAGGGGGAGCAGTTCTTC | CATSREGEQFF
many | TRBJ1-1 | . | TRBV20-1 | TGCAGTGCTAGAGTCCAGGGAGGGAACACTGAAGCTTTCTTT | CSARVQGGNTEAFF
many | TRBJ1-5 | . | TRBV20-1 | TGCAGTGCTACTCTAAACGGGGTACGGGGTTTGGATAGCAATCAGCCCCAGCATTTT | CSATLNGVRGLDSNQPQHF
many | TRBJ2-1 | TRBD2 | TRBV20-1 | TGCAGTGCTAGCGCAGGACTAGGAGCCTACAATGAGCAGTTCTTC | CSASAGLGAYNEQFF
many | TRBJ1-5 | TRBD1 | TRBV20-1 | TGCAGTGCTAGAGAGCCACAGGGGTGGGATCAGCCCCAGCATTTT | CSAREPQGWDQPQHF
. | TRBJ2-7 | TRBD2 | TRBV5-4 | TGTGCCAGCAGCGGGGGGACTAGCGACCTGTACGAGCAGTACTTC | CASSGGTSDLYEQYF
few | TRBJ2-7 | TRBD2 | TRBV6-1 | TGTGCCAGCAGGAGGGGACTAGCGTACCCCGGCGAGCAGTACTTC | CASRRGLAYPGEQYF